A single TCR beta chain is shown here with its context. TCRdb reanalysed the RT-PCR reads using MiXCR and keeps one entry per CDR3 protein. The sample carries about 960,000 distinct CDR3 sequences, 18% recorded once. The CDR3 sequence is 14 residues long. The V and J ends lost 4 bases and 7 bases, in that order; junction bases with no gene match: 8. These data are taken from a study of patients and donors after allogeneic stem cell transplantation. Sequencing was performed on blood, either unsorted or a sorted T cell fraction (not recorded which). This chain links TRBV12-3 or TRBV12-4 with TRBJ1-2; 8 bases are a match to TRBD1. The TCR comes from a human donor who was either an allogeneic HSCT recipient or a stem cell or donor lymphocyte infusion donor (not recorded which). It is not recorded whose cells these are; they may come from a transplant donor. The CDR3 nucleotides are TGTGCCAGCAGTTCCCGCGGGACAGGAGGTGGCTACACCTTC. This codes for CASSSRGTGGGYTF.